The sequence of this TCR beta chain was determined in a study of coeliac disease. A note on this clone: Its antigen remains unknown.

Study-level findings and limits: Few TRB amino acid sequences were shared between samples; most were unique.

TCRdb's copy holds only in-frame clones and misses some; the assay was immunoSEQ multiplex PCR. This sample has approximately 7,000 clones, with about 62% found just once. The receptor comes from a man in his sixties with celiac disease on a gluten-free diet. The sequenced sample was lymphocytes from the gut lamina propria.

This CDR3 is CASSLDSGVISPLHF. The CDR3 region has the DNA TGTGCCAGCAGCTTAGATTCCGGGGTCATTTCACCCCTCCACTTT. The chain is built from TRBV11-3 and TRBJ1-6, with no clear D. The V gene lost 0 bases and the J gene lost 9 bases, with 12 bases spanning the gap. The CDR3 sequence is 15 residues long. Germline V CDR1 and CDR2: SGHNT, YENEEA.